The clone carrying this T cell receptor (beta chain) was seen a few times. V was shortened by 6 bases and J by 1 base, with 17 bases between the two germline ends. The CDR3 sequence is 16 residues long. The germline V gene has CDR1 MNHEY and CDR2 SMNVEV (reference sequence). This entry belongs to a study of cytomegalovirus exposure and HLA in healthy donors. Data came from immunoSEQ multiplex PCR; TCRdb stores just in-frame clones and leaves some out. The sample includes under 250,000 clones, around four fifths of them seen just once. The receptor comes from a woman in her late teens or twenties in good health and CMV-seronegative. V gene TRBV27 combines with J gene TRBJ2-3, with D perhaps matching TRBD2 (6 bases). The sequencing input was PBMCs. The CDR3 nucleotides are TGTGCCAGCAGCCAAAGACTAGGTTGGGGCACAGATACGCAGTATTTT. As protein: CASSQRLGWGTDTQYF.